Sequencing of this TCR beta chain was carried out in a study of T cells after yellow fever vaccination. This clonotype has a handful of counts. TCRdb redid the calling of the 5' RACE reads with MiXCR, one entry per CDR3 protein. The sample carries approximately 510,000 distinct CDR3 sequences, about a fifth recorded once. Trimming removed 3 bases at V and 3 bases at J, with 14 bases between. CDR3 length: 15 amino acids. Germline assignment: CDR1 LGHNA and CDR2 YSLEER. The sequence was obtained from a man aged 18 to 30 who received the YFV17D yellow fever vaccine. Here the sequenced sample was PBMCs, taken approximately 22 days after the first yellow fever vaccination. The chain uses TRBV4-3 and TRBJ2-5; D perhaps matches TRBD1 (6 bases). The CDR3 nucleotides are TGCGCCAGCAGCCAGCAGGGTGGGGGCAAAGAGACCCAGTACTTC. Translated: CASSQQGGGKETQYF.